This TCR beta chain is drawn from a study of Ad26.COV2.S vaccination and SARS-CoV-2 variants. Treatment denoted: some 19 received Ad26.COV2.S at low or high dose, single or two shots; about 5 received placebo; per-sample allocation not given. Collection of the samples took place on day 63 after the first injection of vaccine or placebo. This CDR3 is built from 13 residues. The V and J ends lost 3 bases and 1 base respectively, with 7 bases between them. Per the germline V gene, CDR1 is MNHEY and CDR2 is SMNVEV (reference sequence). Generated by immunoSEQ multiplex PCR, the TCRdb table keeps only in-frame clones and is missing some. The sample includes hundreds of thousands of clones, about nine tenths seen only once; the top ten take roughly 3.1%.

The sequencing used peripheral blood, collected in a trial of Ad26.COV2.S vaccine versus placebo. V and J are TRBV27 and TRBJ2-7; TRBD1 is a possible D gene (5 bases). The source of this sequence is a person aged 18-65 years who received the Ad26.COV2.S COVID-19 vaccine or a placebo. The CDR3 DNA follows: TGTGCCAGCAGTTTTGACAGTTCCTACGAGCAGTACTTC. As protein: CASSFDSSYEQYF.